This entry describes one T cell receptor beta chain. Sorting defined naive CD4+ as CD4+CD8-CD45RO-CD45RA+ and naive CD8+ as CD8+CD4-CD45RA+CD27bright. A linear amplification protocol produced the TCR libraries from about 450 ng of total RNA. TCRdb re-called the reads through MiXCR, storing one row per CDR3 protein. The sample has approximately 180,000 distinct CDR3 sequences, 74% seen once; the top ten hold roughly 2.4%. This sample was taken from a study of healthy donors' naive CD4 and CD8 T cells. Study-wide context: For TCR alpha, new primers spanned all functional IMGT alpha genes.

Trimming took 2 bases from V and 8 from J, leaving 13 bases between them. The CDR3 is made up of 14 amino acids. The germline CDR1 and CDR2 sequences are MNHEY and SVGAGI. The specimen was naive CD4+ and CD8+ T cells sorted from blood, pooled from several donors. The origin of this receptor is a pool of human donors in good health; the sample pools cells from several healthy donors. The chain couples TRBV6-5 to TRBJ2-1; D is possibly TRBD1 (7 bases). CDR3 in DNA: TGTGCCAGCAGTTACGGGACCAGGGGGGATGAGCAGTTCTTC. This codes for CASSYGTRGDEQFF.